Each of the 14 T cell receptor beta chains below was sequenced from the same sample in a study of shared clonotypes between healthy human individuals. The data were produced by immunoSEQ multiplex PCR, yet TCRdb's version contains in-frame clones alone and is incomplete. The sample has approximately 1.4 million clones; approximately 98% are singletons. Source material: naive CD4+ T cells sorted from blood. Sample subset: CD45RA+ positively selected. Receptors originate from a young man in good health.

J is TRBJ1-4 and V is TRBV25-1, with D uncertain. Between the trimmed V and J ends, which lost 3 bases and 8 bases, there was a span of 22 bases. This CDR3 has 17 amino acids. Per germline, CDR1 MGHDK and CDR2 SYGVNS. The CDR3 reads CASSDGLHEVGGEKLFF. Here the CDR3 DNA reads TGTGCCAGCAGTGACGGTCTACACGAGGTGGGTGGGGAAAAACTGTTTTTT.

This clone was detected only once. The chain has TRBV14 and TRBJ2-5, with 10 bases matching TRBD2. Germline lookup yields CDR1 SGHDN and CDR2 FVKESK. The CDR3 contains 18 residues. V lost 0 bases to trimming and J lost 2 bases; unmatched junction nucleotides: 9. CDR3 coding DNA: TGTGCCAGCAGCCAAGATGGGCTAGCGGGAGTTGGGCAAGAGACCCAGTACTTC. It encodes CASSQDGLAGVGQETQYF.

This clone is a singleton in its sample. CDR3 bases: TGTGCCAGCAGGAATAGTCCTCCGGGGTCATCCTACAATGAGCAGTTCTTC. Encoded protein: CASRNSPPGSSYNEQFF. This chain links TRBV5-4 with TRBJ2-1, with D possibly matching TRBD2 (5 bases). V was cut by 5 bases and J by 1 base, with 19 bases left in between. The CDR3 totals 17 residues. Germline V gives CDR1 SGHNT, CDR2 YYREEE (reference sequence).

V usage is TRBV27 and J usage is TRBJ2-3; 9 positions match TRBD1. CDR1 and CDR2 from the germline V gene are MNHEY and SMNVEV (reference sequence). The CDR3 loop spans 17 amino acids. The ends lost 8 bases at V and 2 bases at J; junction bases unmatched: 14. The CDR3 region is CASSHLRQGDATDTQYF. The DNA for the CDR3 is TGTGCCAGCTCGCACCTTAGACAGGGGGATGCCACAGATACGCAGTATTTT.

The chain employs TRBV5-1 and TRBJ2-7; perhaps D is TRBD1 or TRBD2 (5 bases each). The length of the CDR3 is 14 residues. CDR1 SGHRS and CDR2 YFSETQ come from the germline V gene. The V gene lost 3 bases and the J gene lost 3 bases, with 13 bases spanning the gap. CDR3 nucleotides: TGCGCCAGCAGCTCAGAGGGGAACTACTACGAGCAGTACTTC. Translating gives CASSSEGNYYEQYF.

This rearrangement joins TRBV18 to TRBJ2-5; D unresolved. V lost 2 bases and J lost 5, with 9 bases in between. CDR1 and CDR2 from the germline V gene are KGHSH and LQKENI. CDR3 length: 13 amino acids. CDR3 DNA sequence: TGTGCCAGCTCACCAGGGGTATGGGAGACCCAGTACTTC. Translated, it gives CASSPGVWETQYF. Combining the CDR3 with reference TRBV18 and TRBJ2-5 gives the whole variable domain NAGVMQNPRHLVRRRGQEARLRCSPMKGHSHVYWYRQLPEEGLKFMVYLQKENIIDESGMPKERFSAEFPKEGPSILRIQQVVRGDSAAYFCASSPGVWETQYFGPGTRLLVL.

The chain joins TRBV7-8 to TRBJ2-5; 10 nucleotides line up with TRBD2. V gave up 4 bases and J gave up 4 bases; unmatched junction bases: 9. The CDR3 spans 16 residues. Germline CDR1 and CDR2: SGHVS and FQNEAQ. CDR3 sequence reads: CASSSQREGKLETQYF. CDR3 nucleotides: TGTGCCAGCAGCTCACAGCGGGAGGGGAAACTAGAGACCCAGTACTTC.

The V call is TRBV5-8, the J call TRBJ2-6; no definite D call. V dropped 0 bases and J dropped 0 bases, with 10 bases sitting between them. The CDR3 spans 17 residues. Germline-derived CDR1 and CDR2 are SGHTS and YDEGEE. The CDR3 loop reads CASSLGSLSSGANVLTF. The CDR3 DNA is TGTGCCAGCAGCTTGGGCAGTTTATCCTCTGGGGCCAACGTCCTGACTTTC.

The rearrangement links TRBV10-2 to TRBJ2-1; D gene unclear. This CDR3 region has 12 residues. Deletions cut 3 bases from V and 8 bases from J, with 8 bases between. Germline values: CDR1 WSHSY, CDR2 SAAADI. The CDR3 nucleotides are TGCGCCAGCAGTGATCCTCGGCATGAGCAGTTCTTC. Residues: CASSDPRHEQFF.

The chain joins TRBV10-3 to TRBJ2-3, with D unresolved. Trimming shortened V by 6 bases and J by 0 bases, and 7 bases separated the two germline ends. Germline values: CDR1 ENHRY, CDR2 SYGVKD. CDR3 size: 13 residues. CDR3 amino acids: CAIRPDSTDTQYF. CDR3 coding DNA: TGTGCCATCAGGCCTGATAGCACAGATACGCAGTATTTT.

The gene calls are TRBV7-3 and TRBJ2-1, with D perhaps TRBD1 (5 bases). CDR1 is SGHTA, CDR2 FQGTGA, per germline. The CDR3 has 13 residues. V was shortened by 5 bases and J by 5 bases, with 10 bases between the two germline ends. The DNA for the CDR3 is TGTGCCAGCAGCATGACAGTTCACAATGAGCAGTTCTTC. The encoded protein is CASSMTVHNEQFF.

The rearrangement links TRBV6-1 to TRBJ1-2, with D perhaps matching TRBD1 (6 bases). V gave up 10 bases and J gave up 3 bases, with 15 bases separating them. The CDR3 extends over 13 amino acids. In germline, CDR1 is MNHNS, CDR2 SASEGT. CDR3 DNA sequence: TGTGCCACCCACAGGGTTACTCACTATGGCTACACCTTC. Translation gives CATHRVTHYGYTF.

The DNA for the CDR3 is TGTGCCAGCTCCCCTAGACAGGGATTCGGCACAGATACGCAGTATTTT. Translated, it gives CASSPRQGFGTDTQYF. The chain is built from TRBV18 and TRBJ2-3; 7 bases fit TRBD1. V was clipped by 6 bases and J by 1 base; unmatched bases: 10. This CDR3 spans 16 amino acids. Per the germline V gene, CDR1 is KGHSH and CDR2 is LQKENI.

This clone has only one observation. This chain uses TRBV29-1 with TRBJ1-1; no firm D call. Per germline, CDR1 SQVTM and CDR2 ANQGSEA. There are 14 residues in the CDR3. Trimming cost V 2 bases and J 3 bases, with 13 bases left between them. CDR3 loop: CSVETPGVDTEAFF. DNA for the CDR3: TGCAGCGTTGAAACCCCCGGGGTCGACACTGAAGCTTTCTTT.